The clone carrying this T cell receptor beta chain occurred many times. This entry is derived from a study of blood T cell repertoires in COVID-19. Study at large: Sites across the United States, Italy and Spain contributed samples from acute and convalescent COVID-19. PBMCs, B-cell-depleted T cells, or T cells were the source of the cDNA or gDNA that made up the material.

Original processing methods: Nucleated cell counts were estimated from reference gene primer amplification. The table came from immunoSEQ multiplex PCR; TCRdb's copy has only in-frame clones and leaves some out. V and J calls plus clone size are reproduced from that table; the DNA served to infer D and trimming. The table lists fewer than 250,000 clones, around 89% of them singletons. This CDR3 comprises 17 residues. Sequencing was performed on peripheral blood. This clonotype was obtained from a woman aged 40 to 50 with acute or convalescent COVID-19. The chain has TRBV12-2 and TRBJ2-7; TRBD2, the table's D call, lacks a check against the DNA. TRBV12-2 is given as a pseudogene. The CDR3 sequence is CASRPNRGDLSSYEQYV. Written as DNA, the CDR3 is TGTGCAAGTCGCCCGAACCGGGGGGACCTTAGCTCCTACGAGCAGTACGTC.